One and the same sample provided the 2 T cell receptor beta chains below, sequenced in a study of beta chain features in type 1 diabetes. Of the isolated RNA, all was reverse transcribed, and so the sequenced material was expressed TCRB transcripts. Data came from immunoSEQ multiplex PCR; TCRdb stores just in-frame clones and leaves some out. The data show around 430,000 clones, around 28% seen once. Sequenced input: naive CD4+ T cells from blood. These receptors were obtained from a man between 18 and 35 years old in good health.

V usage is TRBV5-6 and J usage is TRBJ1-1; D unclear. Trimming stripped 0 bases from V and 4 bases from J, with 10 bases between. Germline V gives CDR1 SGHDT, CDR2 YYEEEE. The CDR3 contains 14 residues. In nucleotides, the CDR3 is TGTGCCAGCAGCTTGGTCAATCCAGGCACTGAAGCTTTCTTT. Protein: CASSLVNPGTEAFF.

This chain joins TRBV7-2 and TRBJ2-5; D ambiguous. The CDR3 runs to 13 residues. V was clipped by 7 bases and J by 5 bases, with 14 bases between them. Looked up from germline, CDR1 is SGHTA and CDR2 is FQGNSA. CDR3 nucleotide sequence: TGTGCCAGCATCCTGCTGGCGTCGGAGACCCAGTACTTC. The encoded protein is CASILLASETQYF.